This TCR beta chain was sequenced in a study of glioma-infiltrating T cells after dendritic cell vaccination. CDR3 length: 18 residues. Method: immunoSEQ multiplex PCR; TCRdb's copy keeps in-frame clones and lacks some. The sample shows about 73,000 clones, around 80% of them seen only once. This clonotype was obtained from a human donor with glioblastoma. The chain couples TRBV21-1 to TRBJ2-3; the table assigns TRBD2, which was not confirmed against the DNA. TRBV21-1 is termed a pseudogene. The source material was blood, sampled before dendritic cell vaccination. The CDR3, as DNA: TGTGCCAGCAGCATTTTAGCGGGAAGGGTAGAAAGCACAGATACGCAGTATTTT. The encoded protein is CASSILAGRVESTDTQYF.